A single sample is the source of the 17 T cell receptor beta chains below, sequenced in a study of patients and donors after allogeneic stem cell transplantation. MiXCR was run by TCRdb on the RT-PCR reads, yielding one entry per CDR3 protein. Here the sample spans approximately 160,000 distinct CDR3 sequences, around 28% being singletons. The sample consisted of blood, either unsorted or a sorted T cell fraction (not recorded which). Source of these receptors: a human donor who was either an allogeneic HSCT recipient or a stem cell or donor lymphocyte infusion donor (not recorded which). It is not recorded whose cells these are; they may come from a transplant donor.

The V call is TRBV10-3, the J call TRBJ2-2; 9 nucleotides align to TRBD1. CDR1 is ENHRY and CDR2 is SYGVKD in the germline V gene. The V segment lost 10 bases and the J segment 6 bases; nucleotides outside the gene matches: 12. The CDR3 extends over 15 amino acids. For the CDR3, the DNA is TGTGCCACAGGGACAGGGTGGAGGGCACCCGGGGAGCTGTTTTTT. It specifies CATGTGWRAPGELFF.

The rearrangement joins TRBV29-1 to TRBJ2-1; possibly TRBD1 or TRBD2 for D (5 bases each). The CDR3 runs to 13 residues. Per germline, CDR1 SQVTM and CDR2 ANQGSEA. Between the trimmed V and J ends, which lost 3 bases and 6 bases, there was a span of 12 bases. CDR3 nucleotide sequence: TGCAGCGTTGATCATCGGGACGGCAATGAGCAGTTCTTC. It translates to CSVDHRDGNEQFF.

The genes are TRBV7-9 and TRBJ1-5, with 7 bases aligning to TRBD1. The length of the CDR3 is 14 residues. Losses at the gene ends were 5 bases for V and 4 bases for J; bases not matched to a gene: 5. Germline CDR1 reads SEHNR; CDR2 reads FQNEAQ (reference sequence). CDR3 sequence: CASSLTGNNQPQHF. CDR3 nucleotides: TGTGCCAGCAGCCTGACAGGGAATAATCAGCCCCAGCATTTT.

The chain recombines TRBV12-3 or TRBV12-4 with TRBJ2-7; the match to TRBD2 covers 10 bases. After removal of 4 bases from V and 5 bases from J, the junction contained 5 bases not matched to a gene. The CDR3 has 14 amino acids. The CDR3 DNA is TGTGCCAGCAGTTATTCCGGGACTAGCGACGAGCAGTACTTC. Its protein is CASSYSGTSDEQYF.

The CDR3 DNA reads as TGTGCCAGCAGCTTACGGGAGGTCACTGAAGCTTTCTTT. It yields the protein CASSLREVTEAFF. The chain carries TRBV7-9 and TRBJ1-1; D is undetermined. The CDR3 spans 13 residues. V was shortened by 2 bases and J by 4 bases, with 8 bases between the two germline ends. The V gene's germline CDR1 is SEHNR and CDR2 FQNEAQ (reference sequence).

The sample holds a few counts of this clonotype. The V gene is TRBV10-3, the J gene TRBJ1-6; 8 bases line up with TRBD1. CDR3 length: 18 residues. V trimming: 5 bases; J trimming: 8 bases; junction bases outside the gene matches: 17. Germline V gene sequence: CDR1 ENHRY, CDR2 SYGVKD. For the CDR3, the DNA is TGTGCCATCAGTCCCAGTCCCGGGACAGGAAATTCCGATTCACCCCTCCACTTT. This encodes CAISPSPGTGNSDSPLHF.

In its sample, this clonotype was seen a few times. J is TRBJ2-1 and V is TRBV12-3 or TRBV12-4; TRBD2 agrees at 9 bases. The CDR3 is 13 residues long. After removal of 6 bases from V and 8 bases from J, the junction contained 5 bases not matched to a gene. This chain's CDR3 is CASRTSGGHEQFF. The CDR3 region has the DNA TGTGCCAGCAGGACTAGCGGAGGGCATGAGCAGTTCTTC.

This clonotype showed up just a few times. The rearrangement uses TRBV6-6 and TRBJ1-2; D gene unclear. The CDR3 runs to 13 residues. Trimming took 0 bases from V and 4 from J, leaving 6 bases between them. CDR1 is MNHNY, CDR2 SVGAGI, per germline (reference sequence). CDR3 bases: TGTGCCAGCAGTTACTCGACAAGCTATGGCTACACCTTC. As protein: CASSYSTSYGYTF.

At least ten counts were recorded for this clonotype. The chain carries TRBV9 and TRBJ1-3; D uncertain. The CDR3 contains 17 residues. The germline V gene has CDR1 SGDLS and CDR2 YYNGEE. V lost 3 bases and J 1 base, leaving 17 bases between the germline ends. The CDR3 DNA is TGTGCCAGCAGCGGCTCCCTTGGGGTCTGGTCTGGAAACACCATATATTTT. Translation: CASSGSLGVWSGNTIYF.

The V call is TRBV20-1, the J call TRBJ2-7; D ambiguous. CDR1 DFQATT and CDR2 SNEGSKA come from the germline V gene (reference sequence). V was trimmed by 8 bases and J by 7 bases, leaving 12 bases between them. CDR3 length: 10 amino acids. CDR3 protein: CSPLVGEQYF. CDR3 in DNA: TGCAGTCCGCTAGTAGGGGAGCAGTACTTC.

In DNA, the CDR3 is TGTGCCATCAGTGGTACAGGGGCGCAAAGTGGCTACACCTTC. Its translation: CAISGTGAQSGYTF. J is TRBJ1-2 and V is TRBV10-3; 7 bases line up with TRBD1. CDR1 is ENHRY, CDR2 SYGVKD, per germline. The ends lost 4 bases at V and 7 bases at J; junction bases unmatched: 9. The CDR3 has 14 amino acids.

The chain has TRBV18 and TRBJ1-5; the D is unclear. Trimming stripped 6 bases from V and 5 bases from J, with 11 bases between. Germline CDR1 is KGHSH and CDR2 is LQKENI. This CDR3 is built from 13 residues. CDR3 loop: CASSNRADQPQHF. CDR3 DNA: TGTGCCAGCTCCAACCGGGCGGATCAGCCCCAGCATTTT. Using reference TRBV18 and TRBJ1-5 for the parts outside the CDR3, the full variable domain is NAGVMQNPRHLVRRRGQEARLRCSPMKGHSHVYWYRQLPEEGLKFMVYLQKENIIDESGMPKERFSAEFPKEGPSILRIQQVVRGDSAAYFCASSNRADQPQHFGDGTRLSIL.

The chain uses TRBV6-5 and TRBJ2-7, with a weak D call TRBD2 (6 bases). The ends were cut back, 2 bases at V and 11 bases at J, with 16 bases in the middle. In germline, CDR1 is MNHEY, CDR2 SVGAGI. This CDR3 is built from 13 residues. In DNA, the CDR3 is TGTGCCAGCAGTTACCAGGCGGGAAACGTAGAGTACTTC. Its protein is CASSYQAGNVEYF.

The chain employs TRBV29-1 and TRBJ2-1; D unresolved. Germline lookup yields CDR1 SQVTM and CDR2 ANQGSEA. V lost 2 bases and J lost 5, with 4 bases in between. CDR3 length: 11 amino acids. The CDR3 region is CSVELNNEQFF. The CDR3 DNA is TGCAGCGTTGAACTCAACAATGAGCAGTTCTTC.

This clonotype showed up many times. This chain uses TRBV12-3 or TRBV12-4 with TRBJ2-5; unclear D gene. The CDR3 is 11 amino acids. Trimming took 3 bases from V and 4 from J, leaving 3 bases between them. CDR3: CASSFGETQYF. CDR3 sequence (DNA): TGTGCCAGCAGTTTTGGAGAGACCCAGTACTTC.

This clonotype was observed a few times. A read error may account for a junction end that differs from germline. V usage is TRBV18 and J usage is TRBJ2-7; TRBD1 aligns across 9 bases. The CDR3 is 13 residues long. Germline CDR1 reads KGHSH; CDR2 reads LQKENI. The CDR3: CASSPQGALEQYF. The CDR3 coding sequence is TGTGCCAGCTCTCCACAGGGGGCCCTCGAGCAGTACTTC. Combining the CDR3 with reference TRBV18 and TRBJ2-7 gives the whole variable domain NAGVMQNPRHLVRRRGQEARLRCSPMKGHSHVYWYRQLPEEGLKFMVYLQKENIIDESGMPKERFSAEFPKEGPSILRIQQVVRGDSAAYFCASSPQGALEQYFGPGTRLTVT.

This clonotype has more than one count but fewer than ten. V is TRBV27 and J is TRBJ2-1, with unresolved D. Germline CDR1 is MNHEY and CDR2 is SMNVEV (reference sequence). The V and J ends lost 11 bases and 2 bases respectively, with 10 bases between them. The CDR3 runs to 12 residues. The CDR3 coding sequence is TGTGCCGTGGGAATGGCCTACAATGAGCAGTTCTTC. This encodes CAVGMAYNEQFF.